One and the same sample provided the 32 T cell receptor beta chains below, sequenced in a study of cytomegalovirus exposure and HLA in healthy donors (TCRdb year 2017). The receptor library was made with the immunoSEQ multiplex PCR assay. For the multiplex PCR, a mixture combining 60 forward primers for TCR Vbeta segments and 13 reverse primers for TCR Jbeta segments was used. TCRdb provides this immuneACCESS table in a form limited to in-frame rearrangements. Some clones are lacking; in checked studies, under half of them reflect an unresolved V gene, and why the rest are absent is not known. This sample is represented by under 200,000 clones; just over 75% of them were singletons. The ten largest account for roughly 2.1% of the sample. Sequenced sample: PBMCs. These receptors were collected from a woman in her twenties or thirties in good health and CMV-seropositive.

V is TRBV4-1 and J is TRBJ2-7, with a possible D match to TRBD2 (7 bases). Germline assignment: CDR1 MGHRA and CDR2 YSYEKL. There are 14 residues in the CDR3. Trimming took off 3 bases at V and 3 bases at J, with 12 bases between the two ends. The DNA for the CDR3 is TGCGCCAGCAGCCACGCGGGGGCTTACTACGAGCAGTACTTC. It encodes CASSHAGAYYEQYF.

CDR3 residues: CASSLRDNSYNEQFF. The CDR3 DNA is TGTGCCAGCAGCCTCAGGGACAACTCCTACAATGAGCAGTTCTTC. This chain uses TRBV14 with TRBJ2-1, with D possibly being TRBD1 (6 bases). Trimming removed 4 bases from V and 0 bases from J, with 10 bases in between. This CDR3 spans 15 amino acids. The germline gives CDR1 SGHDN, CDR2 FVKESK.

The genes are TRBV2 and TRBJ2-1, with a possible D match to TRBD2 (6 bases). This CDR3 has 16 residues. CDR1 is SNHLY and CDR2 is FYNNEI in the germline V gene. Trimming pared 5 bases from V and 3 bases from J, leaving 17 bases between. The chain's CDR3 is CASSRSRDLNYNEQFF. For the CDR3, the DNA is TGTGCCAGCAGTAGATCCCGGGACTTGAACTACAATGAGCAGTTCTTC.

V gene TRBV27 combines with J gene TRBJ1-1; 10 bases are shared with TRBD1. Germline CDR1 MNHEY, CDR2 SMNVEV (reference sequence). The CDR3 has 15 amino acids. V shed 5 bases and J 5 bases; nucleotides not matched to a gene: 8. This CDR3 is CASSLRQGAQTEAFF. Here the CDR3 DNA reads TGTGCCAGCAGTCTAAGACAGGGGGCGCAAACTGAAGCTTTCTTT.

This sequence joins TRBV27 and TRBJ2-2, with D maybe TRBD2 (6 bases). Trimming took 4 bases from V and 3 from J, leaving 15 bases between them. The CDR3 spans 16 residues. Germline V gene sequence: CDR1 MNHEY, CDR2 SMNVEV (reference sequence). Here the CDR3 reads CASSSVGGADTGELFF. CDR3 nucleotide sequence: TGTGCCAGCAGTTCCGTAGGAGGGGCGGACACCGGGGAGCTGTTTTTT.

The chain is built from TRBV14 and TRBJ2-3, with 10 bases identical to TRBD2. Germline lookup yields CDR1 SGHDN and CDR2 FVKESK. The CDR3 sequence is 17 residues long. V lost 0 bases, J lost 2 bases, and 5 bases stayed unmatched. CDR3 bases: TGTGCCAGCAGCCAAGAGTATAGCGGGAGGTTCACAGATACGCAGTATTTT. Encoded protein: CASSQEYSGRFTDTQYF.

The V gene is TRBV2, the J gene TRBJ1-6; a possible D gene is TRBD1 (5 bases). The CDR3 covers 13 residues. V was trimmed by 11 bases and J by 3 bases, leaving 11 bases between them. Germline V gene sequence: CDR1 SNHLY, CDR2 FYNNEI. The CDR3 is CAATDNYNSPLHF. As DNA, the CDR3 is TGTGCCGCCACGGACAACTATAATTCACCCCTCCACTTT.

The chain's CDR3 is CASSMTGGQETQYF. The CDR3 bases are TGTGCCAGCAGTATGACAGGGGGCCAAGAGACCCAGTACTTC. The chain carries TRBV5-4 and TRBJ2-5; 9 nucleotides line up with TRBD1. Germline loops: CDR1 SGHNT, CDR2 YYREEE (reference sequence). This CDR3 is built from 14 residues. J gave up 1 base and V 5 bases, and 3 bases lay outside the gene matches. The full variable domain, in which reference TRBV5-4 and TRBJ2-5 provide the parts outside the CDR3, is ETGVTQSPTHLIKTRGQQVTLRCSSQSGHNTVSWYQQALGQGPQFIFQYYREEENGRGNFPPRFSGLQFPNYSSELNVNALELDDSALYLCASSMTGGQETQYFGPGTRLLVL.

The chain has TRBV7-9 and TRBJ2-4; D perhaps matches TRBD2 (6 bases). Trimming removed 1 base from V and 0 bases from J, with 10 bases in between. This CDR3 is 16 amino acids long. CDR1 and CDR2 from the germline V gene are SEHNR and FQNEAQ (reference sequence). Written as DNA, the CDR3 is TGTGCCAGCAGCTTAGTAGGCGGGATAGCCAAAAACATTCAGTACTTC. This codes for CASSLVGGIAKNIQYF.

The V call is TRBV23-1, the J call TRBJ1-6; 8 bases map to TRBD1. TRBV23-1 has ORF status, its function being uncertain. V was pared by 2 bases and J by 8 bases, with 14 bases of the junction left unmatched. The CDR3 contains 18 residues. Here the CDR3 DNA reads TGCGCCAGCAGTCAACGTATGACCGGGACAGGCCCGGATTCACCCCTCCACTTT. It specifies CASSQRMTGTGPDSPLHF.

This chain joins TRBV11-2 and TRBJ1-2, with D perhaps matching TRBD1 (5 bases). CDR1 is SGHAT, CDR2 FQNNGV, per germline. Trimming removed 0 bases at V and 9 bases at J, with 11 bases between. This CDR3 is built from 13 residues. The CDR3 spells CASSLDYTGRYTF. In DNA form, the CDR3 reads TGTGCCAGCAGCTTAGATTATACAGGACGCTACACCTTC.

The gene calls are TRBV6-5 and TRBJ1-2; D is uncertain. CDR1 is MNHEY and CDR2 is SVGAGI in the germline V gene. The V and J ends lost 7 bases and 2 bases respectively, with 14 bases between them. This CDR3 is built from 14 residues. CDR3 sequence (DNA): TGTGCCAGCAACCCACGAACACGAAACTATGGCTACACCTTC. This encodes CASNPRTRNYGYTF.

The CDR3 DNA reads TGCGCCAGCTCGCCTGAGGCCACAGATACGCAGTATTTT. It specifies CASSPEATDTQYF. The rearrangement joins TRBV5-1 to TRBJ2-3; D uncertain. V was clipped by 7 bases and J by 2 bases, with 11 bases between them. The germline gives CDR1 SGHRS, CDR2 YFSETQ. The CDR3 totals 13 residues. The entire variable domain, with the rest obtained from reference TRBV5-1 and TRBJ2-3, is as follows: KAGVTQTPRYLIKTRGQQVTLSCSPISGHRSVSWYQQTPGQGLQFLFEYFSETQRNKGNFPGRFSGRQFSNSRSEMNVSTLELGDSALYLCASSPEATDTQYFGPGTRLTVL.

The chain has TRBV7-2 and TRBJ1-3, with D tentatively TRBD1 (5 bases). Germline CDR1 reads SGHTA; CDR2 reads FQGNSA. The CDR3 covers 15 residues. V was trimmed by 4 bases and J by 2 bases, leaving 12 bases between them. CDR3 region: CASSYQQETGNTIYF. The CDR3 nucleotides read TGTGCCAGCAGCTACCAACAGGAGACTGGAAACACCATATATTTT. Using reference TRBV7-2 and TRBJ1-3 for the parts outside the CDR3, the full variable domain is GAGVSQSPSNKVTEKGKDVELRCDPISGHTALYWYRQSLGQGLEFLIYFQGNSAPDKSGLPSDRFSAERTGGSVSTLTIQRTQQEDSAVYLCASSYQQETGNTIYFGEGSWLTVV.

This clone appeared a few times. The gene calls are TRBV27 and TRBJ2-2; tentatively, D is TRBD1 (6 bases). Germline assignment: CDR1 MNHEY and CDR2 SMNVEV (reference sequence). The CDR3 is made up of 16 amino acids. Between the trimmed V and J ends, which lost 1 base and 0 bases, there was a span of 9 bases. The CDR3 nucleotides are TGTGCCAGCAGTTTATTTGGGGGCGCGAACACCGGGGAGCTGTTTTTT. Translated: CASSLFGGANTGELFF.

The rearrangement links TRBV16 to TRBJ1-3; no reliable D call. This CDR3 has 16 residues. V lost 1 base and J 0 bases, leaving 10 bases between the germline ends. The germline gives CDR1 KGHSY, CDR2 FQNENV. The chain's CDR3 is CASSQLVLSSGNTIYF. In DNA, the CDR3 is TGTGCCAGCAGCCAATTGGTCCTTAGCTCTGGAAACACCATATATTTT.

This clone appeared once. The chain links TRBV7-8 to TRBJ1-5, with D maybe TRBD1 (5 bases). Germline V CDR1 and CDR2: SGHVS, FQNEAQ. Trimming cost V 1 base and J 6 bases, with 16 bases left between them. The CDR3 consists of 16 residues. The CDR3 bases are TGTGCCAGCAGCTTAGTGAAGGGGTCTTGGGGTCAGCCCCAGCATTTT. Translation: CASSLVKGSWGQPQHF.

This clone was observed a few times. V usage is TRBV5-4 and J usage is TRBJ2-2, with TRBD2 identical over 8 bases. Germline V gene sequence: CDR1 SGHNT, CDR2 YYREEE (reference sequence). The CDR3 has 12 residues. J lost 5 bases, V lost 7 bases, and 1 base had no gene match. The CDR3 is CASSGGTGELFF. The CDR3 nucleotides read TGTGCCAGCTCGGGGGGGACCGGGGAGCTGTTTTTT.

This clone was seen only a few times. The CDR3 is CASAGTRRIGETQYF. For the CDR3, the DNA is TGTGCCAGCGCCGGGACTCGGCGTATTGGGGAGACCCAGTACTTC. The chain has TRBV28 and TRBJ2-5; D might be TRBD2 (6 bases). V lost 8 bases to trimming and J lost 5 bases, with 21 bases between them. The germline gives CDR1 MDHEN, CDR2 SYDVKM. This CDR3 has 15 amino acids.

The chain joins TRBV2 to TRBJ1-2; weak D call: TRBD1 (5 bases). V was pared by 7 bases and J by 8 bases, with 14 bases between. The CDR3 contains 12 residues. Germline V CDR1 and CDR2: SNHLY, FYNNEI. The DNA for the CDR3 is TGTGCCAGCATATTTGGGGGGGGAGGCTACACCTTC. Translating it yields CASIFGGGGYTF.

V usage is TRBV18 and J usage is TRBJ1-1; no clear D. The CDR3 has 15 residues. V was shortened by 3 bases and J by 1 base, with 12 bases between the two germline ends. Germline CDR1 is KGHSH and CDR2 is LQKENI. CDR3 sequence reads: CASSPVTGKNTEAFF. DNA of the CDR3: TGTGCCAGCTCACCCGTTACGGGGAAGAACACTGAAGCTTTCTTT.

In DNA, the CDR3 is TGTGCCAGCAGCGTAGAGGGGACAGGCTTCTCTGGAAACACCATATATTTT. This encodes CASSVEGTGFSGNTIYF. This chain connects TRBV9 to TRBJ1-3; TRBD1 matches at 8 bases. The CDR3 sequence is 17 residues long. Germline loops: CDR1 SGDLS, CDR2 YYNGEE. V dropped 0 bases and J dropped 0; count of bases not matched to a gene: 5.

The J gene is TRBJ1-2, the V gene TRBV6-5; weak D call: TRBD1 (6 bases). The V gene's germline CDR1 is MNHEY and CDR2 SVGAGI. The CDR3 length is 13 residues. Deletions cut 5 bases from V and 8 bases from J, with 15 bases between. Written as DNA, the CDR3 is TGTGCCAGCAGTCCGGGGACATTCAGGGGCTACACCTTC. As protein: CASSPGTFRGYTF.

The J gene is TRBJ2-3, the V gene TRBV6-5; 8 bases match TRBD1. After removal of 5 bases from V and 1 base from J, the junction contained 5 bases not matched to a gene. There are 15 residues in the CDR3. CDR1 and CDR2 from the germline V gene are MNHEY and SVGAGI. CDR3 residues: CASSRTGRGTDTQYF. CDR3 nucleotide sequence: TGTGCCAGCAGTCGGACAGGGCGCGGCACAGATACGCAGTATTTT.

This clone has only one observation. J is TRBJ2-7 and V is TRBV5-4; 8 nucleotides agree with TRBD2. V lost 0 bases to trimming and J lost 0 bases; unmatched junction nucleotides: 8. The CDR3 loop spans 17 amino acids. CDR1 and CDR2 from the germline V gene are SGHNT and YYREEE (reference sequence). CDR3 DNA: TGTGCCAGCAGCTTGGCACTGATCGGGGGGGCCTCCTACGAGCAGTACTTC. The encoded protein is CASSLALIGGASYEQYF.

CDR3: CASRPVAGGPETQYF. CDR3 DNA: TGTGCCAGCAGACCCGTAGCGGGAGGGCCGGAGACCCAGTACTTC. J is TRBJ2-5 and V is TRBV6-5; the match to TRBD2 covers 11 bases. The junction had 8 bases not matched to a gene; V was cut back by 6 bases and J by 5 bases. This CDR3 has 15 amino acids. CDR1 is MNHEY, CDR2 SVGAGI, per germline.

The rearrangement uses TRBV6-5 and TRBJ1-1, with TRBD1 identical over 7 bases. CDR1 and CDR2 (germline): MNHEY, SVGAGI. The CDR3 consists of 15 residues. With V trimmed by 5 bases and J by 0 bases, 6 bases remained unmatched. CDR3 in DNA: TGTGCCAGCAGTAGACAGGGTGGTTTGAACACTGAAGCTTTCTTT. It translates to CASSRQGGLNTEAFF.

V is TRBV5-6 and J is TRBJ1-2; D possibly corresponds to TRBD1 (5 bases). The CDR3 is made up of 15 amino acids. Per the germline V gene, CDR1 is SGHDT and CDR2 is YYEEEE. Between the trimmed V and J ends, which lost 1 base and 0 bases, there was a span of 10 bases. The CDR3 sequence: CASSLLTVPNYGYTF. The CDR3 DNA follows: TGTGCCAGCAGCTTGTTGACAGTTCCTAACTATGGCTACACCTTC. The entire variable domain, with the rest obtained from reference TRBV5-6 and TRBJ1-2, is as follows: DAGVTQSPTHLIKTRGQQVTLRCSPKSGHDTVSWYQQALGQGPQFIFQYYEEEERQRGNFPDRFSGHQFPNYSSELNVNALLLGDSALYLCASSLLTVPNYGYTFGSGTRLTVV.

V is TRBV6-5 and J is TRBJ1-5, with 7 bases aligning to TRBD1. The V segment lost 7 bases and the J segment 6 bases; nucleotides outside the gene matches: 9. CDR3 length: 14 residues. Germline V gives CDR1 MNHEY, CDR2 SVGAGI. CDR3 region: CASTPGGNGQPQHF. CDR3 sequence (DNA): TGTGCCAGCACCCCAGGGGGAAATGGTCAGCCCCAGCATTTT.

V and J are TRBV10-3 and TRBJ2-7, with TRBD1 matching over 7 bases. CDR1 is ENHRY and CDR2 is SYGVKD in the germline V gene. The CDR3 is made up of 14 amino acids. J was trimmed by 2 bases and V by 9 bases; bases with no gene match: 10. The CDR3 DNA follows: TGTGCCATTGCCTTGAGACAGGGTACCTACGAGCAGTACTTC. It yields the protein CAIALRQGTYEQYF.

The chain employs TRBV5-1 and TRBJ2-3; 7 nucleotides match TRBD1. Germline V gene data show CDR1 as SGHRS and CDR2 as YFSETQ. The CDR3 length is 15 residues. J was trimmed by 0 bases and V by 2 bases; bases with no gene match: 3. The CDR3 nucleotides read TGCGCCAGCAGCTTCTCGGACAGGAGCACAGATACGCAGTATTTT. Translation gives CASSFSDRSTDTQYF.

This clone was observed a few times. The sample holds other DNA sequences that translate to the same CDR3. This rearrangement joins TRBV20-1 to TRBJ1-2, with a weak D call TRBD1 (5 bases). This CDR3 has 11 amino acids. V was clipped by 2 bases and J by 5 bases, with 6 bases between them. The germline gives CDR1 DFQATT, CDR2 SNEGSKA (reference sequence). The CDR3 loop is CSARTGYGYTF. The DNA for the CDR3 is TGCAGTGCTAGAACAGGATATGGCTACACCTTC.